This is a list of T cell receptor beta chains from one sample in a study of tissue T cells after allogeneic stem cell transplantation. Method: immunoSEQ multiplex PCR; TCRdb's copy keeps in-frame clones and lacks some. The sample lists about 6,300 clones; less than 70% were seen once. The sequences come from tissue from the stomach, collected at autopsy. The receptors were gathered from a woman between 18 and 50 years old with breast cancer. The CDR3 runs from the conserved cysteine through the conserved F or W. D genes are given only for firm matches. Clone size is shown for a subset of rows, as once, few, many or a class of expanded clone.

clone_size: .; d_call: TRBD1; j_call: TRBJ2-2; v_call: TRBV5-4; cdr3_aa: CASNRETGPVPGELFF; cdr3_nt: TGTGCCAGCAACAGGGAGACAGGGCCAGTTCCCGGGGAGCTGTTTTTT
clone_size: .; d_call: .; j_call: TRBJ2-3; v_call: TRBV9; cdr3_aa: CASSVDSADTQYF; cdr3_nt: TGTGCCAGCAGCGTAGACTCAGCAGATACGCAGTATTTT
clone_size: .; d_call: .; j_call: TRBJ1-2; v_call: TRBV27; cdr3_aa: CASSPSTRAGTGYTF; cdr3_nt: TGTGCCAGCAGTCCCTCAACTCGAGCGGGAACAGGATACACCTTC
clone_size: medium-sized; d_call: .; j_call: TRBJ2-7; v_call: TRBV11-2; cdr3_aa: CASSLGRNSYEQYF; cdr3_nt: TGTGCCAGCAGCTTAGGGAGAAATTCGTACGAGCAGTACTTC
clone_size: .; d_call: TRBD2; j_call: TRBJ2-3; v_call: TRBV4-2; cdr3_aa: CASSQEPSGRASDTQYF; cdr3_nt: TGTGCCAGCAGCCAAGAACCCAGCGGGAGGGCCTCAGATACGCAGTATTTT
clone_size: .; d_call: .; j_call: TRBJ1-4; v_call: TRBV24-1; cdr3_aa: CATSERGAREKLFF; cdr3_nt: TGTGCCACCAGTGAGAGGGGGGCGCGCGAAAAACTGTTTTTT
clone_size: few; d_call: .; j_call: TRBJ2-2; v_call: TRBV7-9; cdr3_aa: CASSPYQAGELFF; cdr3_nt: TGTGCCAGCAGCCCCTACCAGGCCGGGGAGCTGTTTTTT
clone_size: .; d_call: .; j_call: TRBJ1-1; v_call: TRBV14; cdr3_aa: CASSLLAGARGTEAFF; cdr3_nt: TGTGCCAGCAGCCTCCTCGCCGGGGCGCGGGGCACTGAAGCTTTCTTT
clone_size: few; d_call: .; j_call: TRBJ1-3; v_call: TRBV5-1; cdr3_aa: CASSPIPGNTIYF; cdr3_nt: TGCGCCAGCAGCCCCATTCCTGGAAACACCATATATTTT
clone_size: .; d_call: .; j_call: TRBJ2-2; v_call: TRBV6-5; cdr3_aa: CADMNTGELFF; cdr3_nt: TGTGCCGATATGAACACCGGGGAGCTGTTTTTT
clone_size: .; d_call: .; j_call: TRBJ1-4; v_call: TRBV2; cdr3_aa: CASSGGLGLFF; cdr3_nt: TGTGCCAGCAGTGGGGGGCTGGGACTGTTTTTT
clone_size: .; d_call: .; j_call: TRBJ1-1; v_call: TRBV29-1; cdr3_aa: CSVEVEGLTEAFF; cdr3_nt: TGCAGCGTTGAAGTGGAGGGTTTGACTGAAGCTTTCTTT
clone_size: .; d_call: TRBD2; j_call: TRBJ2-4; v_call: TRBV4-2; cdr3_aa: CASSRGGVRPKNIQYF; cdr3_nt: TGTGCCAGCAGCCGGGGAGGGGTTCGGCCCAAAAACATTCAGTACTTC
clone_size: .; d_call: .; j_call: TRBJ2-5; v_call: TRBV4-3; cdr3_aa: CASSLQGGDGPQYF; cdr3_nt: TGCGCCAGCAGCCTTCAGGGGGGAGATGGACCCCAGTACTTC
clone_size: .; d_call: .; j_call: TRBJ2-1; v_call: TRBV5-5; cdr3_aa: CASSLVGSTVDEQFF; cdr3_nt: TGTGCCAGCAGCTTGGTCGGGTCGACTGTGGATGAGCAGTTCTTC
clone_size: .; d_call: TRBD1; j_call: TRBJ2-5; v_call: TRBV4-3; cdr3_aa: CASSQVGQGETQYF; cdr3_nt: TGCGCCAGCAGCCAAGTGGGACAGGGGGAGACCCAGTACTTC
clone_size: once; d_call: .; j_call: TRBJ2-7; v_call: TRBV7-2; cdr3_aa: CASSPFYEQYF; cdr3_nt: TGTGCCAGCAGCCCCTTCTACGAGCAGTACTTC
clone_size: .; d_call: .; j_call: TRBJ2-1; v_call: TRBV3-1/TRBV3-2; cdr3_aa: CASSPWEGEGEQFF; cdr3_nt: TGTGCCAGCAGCCCTTGGGAGGGGGAAGGTGAGCAGTTCTTC
clone_size: .; d_call: TRBD1; j_call: TRBJ1-2; v_call: TRBV10-3; cdr3_aa: CAISGTNRGPYGYTF; cdr3_nt: TGTGCCATCAGTGGGACCAACAGGGGCCCCTATGGCTACACCTTC
clone_size: .; d_call: .; j_call: TRBJ2-3; v_call: TRBV7-2; cdr3_aa: CASSLEITDTQYF; cdr3_nt: TGTGCCAGCAGCTTAGAGATCACAGATACGCAGTATTTT
clone_size: once; d_call: TRBD1; j_call: TRBJ1-5; v_call: TRBV5-1; cdr3_aa: CASSLPRQGSNQPQHF; cdr3_nt: TGCGCCAGCAGCCTACCTCGACAGGGAAGCAATCAGCCCCAGCATTTT
clone_size: .; d_call: .; j_call: TRBJ2-5; v_call: TRBV5-5; cdr3_aa: CASSSPTGQETQYF; cdr3_nt: TGTGCCAGCAGCTCTCCAACTGGACAAGAGACCCAGTACTTC
clone_size: .; d_call: TRBD2; j_call: TRBJ2-3; v_call: TRBV9; cdr3_aa: CASSGTRGADTQYF; cdr3_nt: TGTGCCAGCAGCGGGACTAGAGGCGCAGATACGCAGTATTTT
clone_size: .; d_call: .; j_call: TRBJ2-2; v_call: TRBV7-2; cdr3_aa: CASSSQSSTGELFF; cdr3_nt: TGTGCCAGCAGCTCCCAGTCAAGCACCGGGGAGCTGTTTTTT
clone_size: .; d_call: .; j_call: TRBJ2-5; v_call: TRBV27; cdr3_aa: CASSFNTYAEGKTQYF; cdr3_nt: TGTGCCAGCAGTTTTAATACCTATGCGGAGGGGAAGACCCAGTACTTC
clone_size: .; d_call: .; j_call: TRBJ2-7; v_call: TRBV12-5; cdr3_aa: CASGQRRGDGSDEQYF; cdr3_nt: TGTGCTAGTGGCCAACGGAGGGGGGATGGCTCAGACGAGCAGTACTTC
clone_size: .; d_call: .; j_call: TRBJ1-2; v_call: TRBV6-6; cdr3_aa: CASSRRTANYGYTF; cdr3_nt: TGTGCCAGCAGTCGAAGGACTGCCAACTATGGCTACACCTTC